This T cell receptor (beta chain) stems from a study of T cell changes during pregnancy in multiple sclerosis. Between the trimmed V and J ends, which lost 0 bases and 4 bases, there was a span of 12 bases. Germline V CDR1 and CDR2: MNHEY, SVGAGI. The CDR3 contains 15 residues. Only in-frame clones appear in the TCRdb table, and some are missing; sequencing was by immunoSEQ multiplex PCR. In the table there are 80,000 to 100,000 clones, approximately 95% of which are singletons. The source of this sequence is a female donor with multiple sclerosis, enrolled in a pregnancy study. The source material was peripheral blood, sampled after pregnancy. The genes are TRBV6-5 and TRBJ1-2; the D is unclear. CDR3 bases: TGTGCCAGCAGTTACTCGAAGACTCTACTCTATGGCTACACCTTC. Translating gives CASSYSKTLLYGYTF.